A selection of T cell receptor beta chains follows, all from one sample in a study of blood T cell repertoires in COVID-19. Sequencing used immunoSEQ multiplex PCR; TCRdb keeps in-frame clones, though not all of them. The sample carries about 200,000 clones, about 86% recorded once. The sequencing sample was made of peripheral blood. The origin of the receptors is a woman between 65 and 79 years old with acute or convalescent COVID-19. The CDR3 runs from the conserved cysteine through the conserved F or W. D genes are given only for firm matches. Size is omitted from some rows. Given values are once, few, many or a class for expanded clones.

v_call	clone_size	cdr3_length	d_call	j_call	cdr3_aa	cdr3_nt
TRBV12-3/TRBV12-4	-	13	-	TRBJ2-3	CASRPSGTDTQYF	TGTGCCAGTAGGCCTAGCGGCACAGATACGCAGTATTTT
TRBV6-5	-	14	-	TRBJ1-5	CASSMDSLNQPQHF	TGTGCCAGCAGTATGGACAGTTTAAATCAGCCCCAGCATTTT
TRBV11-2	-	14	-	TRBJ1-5	CASSTIPGDQPQHF	TGTGCCAGCAGCACCATCCCCGGGGATCAGCCCCAGCATTTT
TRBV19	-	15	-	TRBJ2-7	CASSIQGQGSYEQYF	TGTGCCAGTAGTATTCAGGGGCAGGGATCCTACGAGCAGTACTTC
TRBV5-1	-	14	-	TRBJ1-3	CASSPGDTGNTIYF	TGCGCCAGCAGCCCCGGGGATACTGGAAACACCATATATTTT
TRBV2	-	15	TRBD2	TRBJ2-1	CASSRTSGSYNEQFF	TGTGCCAGCAGCCGGACTAGCGGGTCCTACAATGAGCAGTTCTTC
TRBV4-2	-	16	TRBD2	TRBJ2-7	CASSQGLAGGAYEQYF	TGTGCCAGCAGCCAGGGACTAGCGGGAGGTGCCTACGAGCAGTACTTC
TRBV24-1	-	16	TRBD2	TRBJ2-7	CATSASGVGRSYEQYF	TGTGCCACCAGTGCGAGCGGGGTGGGTCGGTCCTACGAGCAGTACTTC
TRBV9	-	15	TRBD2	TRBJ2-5	CASSRLAGVVETQYF	TGTGCCAGCAGCAGACTAGCGGGAGTTGTAGAGACCCAGTACTTC
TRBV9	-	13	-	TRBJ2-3	CASSVEGTSVRYF	TGTGCCAGCAGCGTAGAGGGGACTTCCGTTAGGTATTTT
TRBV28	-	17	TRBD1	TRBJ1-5	CASSVPGQGAYNQPQHF	TGTGCCAGCAGTGTGCCGGGACAGGGGGCTTACAATCAGCCCCAGCATTTT
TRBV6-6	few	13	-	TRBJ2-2	CASSNRATGELFF	TGTGCCAGCAGTAACAGGGCCACCGGGGAGCTGTTTTTT
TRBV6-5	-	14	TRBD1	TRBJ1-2	CASRQGGNDYGYTF	TGTGCCAGCAGACAAGGGGGCAATGACTATGGCTACACCTTC
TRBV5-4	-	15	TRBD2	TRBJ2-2	CASSSGLAGTGELFF	TGTGCCAGCAGTTCGGGACTAGCGGGGACCGGGGAGCTGTTTTTT
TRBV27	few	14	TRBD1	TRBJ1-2	CASRGTGTVKGYTF	TGTGCCAGCAGGGGGACAGGGACCGTTAAGGGCTACACCTTC
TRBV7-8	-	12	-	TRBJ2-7	CASSPDIDEQYF	TGTGCCAGCAGCCCCGACATTGACGAGCAGTACTTC
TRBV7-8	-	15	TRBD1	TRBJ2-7	CASSAAGTGFYEQYF	TGTGCCAGCAGCGCTGCCGGGACAGGGTTCTACGAGCAGTACTTC
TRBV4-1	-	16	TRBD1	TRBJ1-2	CASSHPRQGALGGYTF	TGCGCCAGCAGCCACCCGCGACAGGGGGCACTGGGTGGCTACACCTTC
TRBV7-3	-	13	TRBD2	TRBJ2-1	CASSSRTSGEQFF	TGTGCCAGCAGCTCCCGGACTAGCGGAGAGCAGTTCTTC
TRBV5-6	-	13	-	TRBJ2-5	CASSKWGGETQYF	TGTGCCAGCAGCAAGTGGGGCGGAGAGACCCAGTACTTC
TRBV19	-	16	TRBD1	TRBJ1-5	CASSSTGALKNQPQHF	TGTGCCAGTAGTTCCACAGGGGCACTGAAAAATCAGCCCCAGCATTTT
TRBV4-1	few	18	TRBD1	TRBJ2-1	CASSQDQTGAFSYNEQFF	TGCGCCAGCAGCCAGGACCAGACAGGGGCTTTCTCCTACAATGAGCAGTTCTTC
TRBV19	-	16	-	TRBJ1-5	CASSPIGHRQNQPQHF	TGTGCCAGTAGTCCAATAGGTCACAGACAGAATCAGCCCCAGCATTTT
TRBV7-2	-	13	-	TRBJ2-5	CASSLLPQETQYF	TGTGCCAGCAGCTTACTACCCCAAGAGACCCAGTACTTC
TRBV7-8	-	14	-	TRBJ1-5	CASSLGRGKEPQHF	TGTGCCAGCAGCTTAGGACGGGGAAAGGAACCCCAGCATTTT
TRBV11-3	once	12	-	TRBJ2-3	CASSPTGDTQYF	TGTGCCAGCAGCCCTACGGGAGATACGCAGTATTTT
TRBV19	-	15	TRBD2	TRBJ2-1	CASSIQGLGNNEQFF	TGTGCCAGTAGTATCCAGGGACTAGGCAACAATGAGCAGTTCTTC
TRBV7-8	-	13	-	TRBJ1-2	CASSSGIPGGYTF	TGTGCCAGCAGCTCTGGGATCCCAGGGGGCTACACCTTC